This TCR beta chain comes out of a study of shared clonotypes between healthy human individuals. Profiling relied on immunoSEQ multiplex PCR, and the TCRdb table lists in-frame clones only, not all of them. The table includes some 790,000 clones, just under 75% detected once. Study outcomes and limitations: Generation probability values for non-shared clonotypes were lower than those for clonotypes shared by all four donors.

As concerns this clone: Its cognate antigen is unknown.

The source is a woman in her 30s in good health. The sequenced sample was memory CD4+ T cells sorted from blood. This sample's subset: CD45RA-negative fraction.

The CDR3 sequence: CASSPREAAEAFF. In nucleotides, the CDR3 is TGTGCCAGCTCACCACGGGAGGCCGCTGAAGCTTTCTTT. The gene calls are TRBV18 and TRBJ1-1; no definite D call. Trimming left V 1 base short and J 6 bases short, with 9 bases between. The germline V gene has CDR1 KGHSH and CDR2 LQKENI. The CDR3 runs to 13 residues.